This TCR beta chain was retrieved from a study of T cells in Graves' hyperthyroidism and ophthalmopathy. About the study: Prior to any treatment, at the point of initial diagnosis, peripheral blood was collected. The study, taken as a whole, reports: Most expanded thyroid clonotypes above 0.001 also appeared in blood.

These patients, aged 18 to 65, had recently diagnosed hyperthyroidism lasting under 2 months. On the basis of clinical symptoms, serum thyroxine and TRAb, thyroid ultrasound and orbital computed tomography, diagnoses were made. Of note for this clonotype: Its matching antigen is unknown.

The V gene lost 5 bases and the J gene lost 3 bases, with 12 bases spanning the gap. CDR3 length: 14 amino acids. Per germline, CDR1 SGHKS and CDR2 YYEKEE (reference sequence). Amplified regions were TCR beta CDR3 sequences from RNA transcripts. During a first-round RT-PCR of the TCR CDR3, the HTBI primer set was used. TCRdb processed the multiplex PCR reads anew with MiXCR; each CDR3 protein has one entry. The repertoire holds 300,000 to 450,000 distinct CDR3 sequences, with 25% as singletons. This sequence originates from a man between 50 and 59 years old with Graves' hyperthyroidism. The chain links TRBV5-5 to TRBJ2-1; D is perhaps TRBD1 (5 bases). Source material: blood. The CDR3 sequence: CASSSTEFYNEQFF. CDR3 sequence (DNA): TGTGCCAGCAGTTCGACAGAGTTCTACAATGAGCAGTTCTTC.